Listed here are 24 T cell receptor beta chains from one sample, sequenced in a study of cytomegalovirus exposure and HLA in healthy donors. In the PCR, 60 Vbeta and 13 Jbeta primers were used. Measured with immunoSEQ multiplex PCR; TCRdb has only the in-frame clones, and not every one. Of 120,000 to 150,000 clones in the sample, 70% to 85% are singletons; the top ten hold roughly 4%. Sequencing was done on a sample of PBMCs. Source of these receptors: a middle-aged man in good health and CMV-seropositive.

This rearrangement joins TRBV19 to TRBJ2-7, with TRBD1 matching 7 bases. With V trimmed by 4 bases and J by 7 bases, 10 bases remained unmatched. CDR3 length: 14 amino acids. From germline, CDR1 is LNHDA and CDR2 SQIVND (reference sequence). The CDR3 sequence is CASSRTGPRGEQYF. DNA for the CDR3: TGTGCCAGTAGTAGGACAGGTCCCAGGGGAGAGCAGTACTTC.

This sequence joins TRBV15 and TRBJ1-2; tentative D call: TRBD1 (5 bases). Germline assignment: CDR1 LNHNV and CDR2 YYDKDF (reference sequence). V lost 5 bases to trimming and J lost 2 bases, with 12 bases between them. The CDR3 covers 14 residues. In nucleotides, the CDR3 is TGTGCCACCAGCGGCGGGACGGCAAACTATGGCTACACCTTC. This gives the protein CATSGGTANYGYTF.

This clone occurred once. V usage is TRBV2 and J usage is TRBJ2-3; D perhaps matches TRBD2 (5 bases). V dropped 0 bases and J dropped 1 base, with 8 bases sitting between them. The CDR3 is made up of 15 amino acids. From germline, CDR1 is SNHLY and CDR2 FYNNEI. The CDR3 here is CASSEAPEGTDTQYF. DNA of the CDR3: TGTGCCAGCAGTGAAGCGCCGGAGGGCACAGATACGCAGTATTTT.

The CDR3 region has the DNA TGTGCCAGCAGCGTAGCAGGGTATGGTGGCTACACCTTC. Residues: CASSVAGYGGYTF. The gene calls are TRBV9 and TRBJ1-2, with D possibly being TRBD1 (5 bases). The CDR3 loop spans 13 amino acids. Germline loops: CDR1 SGDLS, CDR2 YYNGEE. V dropped 0 bases and J dropped 7 bases, with 10 bases sitting between them. Based on the CDR3 plus reference TRBV9 and TRBJ1-2, the full variable domain is DSGVTQTPKHLITATGQRVTLRCSPRSGDLSVYWYQQSLDQGLQFLIQYYNGEERAKGNILERFSAQQFPDLHSELNLSSLELGDSALYFCASSVAGYGGYTFGSGTRLTVV.

The chain has TRBV11-3 and TRBJ2-5; D ambiguous. Trimming removed 5 bases from V and 2 bases from J, with 6 bases in between. This CDR3 is built from 12 residues. CDR1 is SGHNT and CDR2 is YENEEA in the germline V gene. For the CDR3, the DNA is TGTGCCAGCAGCCGTCGTCAAGAGACCCAGTACTTC. This encodes CASSRRQETQYF. Looking up the rest from reference TRBV11-3 and TRBJ2-5 gives the full variable domain: EAGVVQSPRYKIIEKKQPVAFWCNPISGHNTLYWYLQNLGQGPELLIRYENEEAVDDSQLPKDRFSAERLKGVDSTLKIQPAELGDSAVYLCASSRRQETQYFGPGTRLLVL.

This clone appeared once. The V call is TRBV6-1, the J call TRBJ1-2, with D perhaps matching TRBD1 (6 bases). Per germline, CDR1 MNHNS and CDR2 SASEGT. This CDR3 has 14 residues. V lost 5 bases, J lost 4 bases, and 14 bases lay in between. The DNA for the CDR3 is TGTGCCAGCAGTTCCCTGACAGGTTTCTATGGCTACACCTTC. Translation gives CASSSLTGFYGYTF.

This rearrangement joins TRBV6-4 to TRBJ1-2; 7 bases agree with TRBD1. The trim removed 5 bases at V and 4 bases at J, leaving 7 bases unmatched. There are 14 residues in the CDR3. CDR1 and CDR2 (germline): MRHNA, SNTAGT. CDR3: CASSTGVEGYGYTF. CDR3 bases: TGTGCCAGCAGTACAGGGGTTGAGGGCTATGGCTACACCTTC.

V gene TRBV10-3 combines with J gene TRBJ2-1; 7 bases map to TRBD2. The germline V gene has CDR1 ENHRY and CDR2 SYGVKD. V shed 0 bases and J 5 bases; nucleotides not matched to a gene: 7. The CDR3 is 16 residues long. In DNA form, the CDR3 reads TGTGCCATCAGTGAGTCTTCGGGGGGAAAAAACAATGAGCAGTTCTTC. Amino acid sequence: CAISESSGGKNNEQFF.

V usage is TRBV10-3 and J usage is TRBJ2-7; 9 bases agree with TRBD1. V shed 6 bases and J 4 bases; nucleotides not matched to a gene: 4. This CDR3 spans 13 amino acids. Germline V lookup: CDR1 ENHRY, CDR2 SYGVKD. The CDR3 sequence is CAIRQGATYEQYF. In nucleotides, the CDR3 is TGTGCCATCAGACAGGGGGCGACTTACGAGCAGTACTTC.

This clone was counted a few times. J is TRBJ1-5 and V is TRBV2; weak D call: TRBD1 (6 bases). The CDR3 length is 15 residues. V was clipped by 4 bases and J by 4 bases, with 14 bases between them. Germline V CDR1 and CDR2: SNHLY, FYNNEI. CDR3 sequence (DNA): TGTGCCAGCAGTGTGGGGGCGGTGGGAAATCAGCCCCAGCATTTT. The encoded protein is CASSVGAVGNQPQHF.

This chain uses TRBV4-1 with TRBJ1-3; D remains unclear. Germline loops: CDR1 MGHRA, CDR2 YSYEKL. V lost 2 bases and J 8 bases, leaving 16 bases between the germline ends. The CDR3 length is 15 residues. CDR3 sequence: CASSQSESNWYTIYF. CDR3 DNA sequence: TGCGCCAGCAGCCAATCTGAATCGAACTGGTACACCATATATTTT.

The rearrangement joins TRBV30 to TRBJ1-2; 7 positions match TRBD1. V shed 3 bases, J shed 4 bases, and the junction held 5 bases outside the gene matches. The germline V gene has CDR1 GTSNPN and CDR2 SVGIG (reference sequence). The CDR3 extends over 13 amino acids. The CDR3 nucleotides are TGTGCCTGGAGGCTACAGGGGAGCTATGGCTACACCTTC. Translated: CAWRLQGSYGYTF.

The chain couples TRBV27 to TRBJ2-1, with 7 nucleotides matching TRBD2. This CDR3 contains 14 residues. The germline gives CDR1 MNHEY, CDR2 SMNVEV (reference sequence). Unmatched junction bases numbered 9, after V lost 7 bases and J lost 6 bases. Here the CDR3 reads CASTRDYPPNEQFF. CDR3 in DNA: TGTGCCAGCACCCGGGACTACCCTCCCAATGAGCAGTTCTTC.

This clone has only a few counts. The chain links TRBV20-1 to TRBJ1-1; no definite D call. CDR1 is DFQATT, CDR2 SNEGSKA, per germline (reference sequence). This CDR3 has 10 amino acids. V lost 5 bases and J 11 bases, leaving 12 bases between the germline ends. CDR3 in DNA: TGCAGTGCTCTTCTGACAAACGCTTTCTTT. This translates into CSALLTNAFF.

J is TRBJ2-1 and V is TRBV4-3; D is unresolved. The length of the CDR3 is 15 residues. V was trimmed by 1 base and J by 2 bases, leaving 9 bases between them. The germline CDR1 and CDR2 sequences are LGHNA and YSLEER. As DNA, the CDR3 is TGCGCCAGCAGCCAAGCCCCCGCGGCCTACAATGAGCAGTTCTTC. It codes for CASSQAPAAYNEQFF.

This clone was seen a few times. The CDR3 protein is CASSQDRRGLNTEAFF. DNA for the CDR3: TGCGCCAGCAGCCAAGATCGCAGGGGGCTGAACACTGAAGCTTTCTTT. The chain is built from TRBV4-3 and TRBJ1-1, with 8 bases aligning to TRBD1. The V gene end was trimmed by 0 bases and the J gene end by 0 bases; junction bases not matched to a gene: 3. Per germline, CDR1 LGHNA and CDR2 YSLEER. CDR3 length: 16 amino acids.

The chain is built from TRBV19 and TRBJ2-7; D may be TRBD1 (6 bases). The CDR3 totals 13 residues. Germline V gene lookup returns CDR1 LNHDA and CDR2 SQIVND (reference sequence). Trimming stripped 3 bases from V and 2 bases from J, with 8 bases between. This CDR3 is CASSMHRAYEQYF. As DNA, the CDR3 is TGTGCCAGTAGTATGCACAGGGCCTACGAGCAGTACTTC. Using reference TRBV19 and TRBJ2-7 for the parts outside the CDR3, the full variable domain is DGGITQSPKYLFRKEGQNVTLSCEQNLNHDAMYWYRQDPGQGLRLIYYSQIVNDFQKGDIAEGYSVSREKKESFPLTVTSAQKNPTAFYLCASSMHRAYEQYFGPGTRLTVT.

The CDR3 DNA is TGTGCCAGCAGCGCAATACAGGGTGCCCGAGCTTTCTTT. Translated: CASSAIQGARAFF. The rearrangement links TRBV9 to TRBJ1-1, with D tentatively TRBD1 (6 bases). The CDR3 spans 13 residues. The V gene's germline CDR1 is SGDLS and CDR2 YYNGEE. V shed 3 bases and J shed 10 bases, with 16 bases lying between them. The complete variable domain, with remaining parts taken from reference TRBV9 and TRBJ1-1, reads DSGVTQTPKHLITATGQRVTLRCSPRSGDLSVYWYQQSLDQGLQFLIQYYNGEERAKGNILERFSAQQFPDLHSELNLSSLELGDSALYFCASSAIQGARAFFGQGTRLTVV.

The rearrangement joins TRBV7-3 to TRBJ2-2; D might be TRBD2 (6 bases). The germline V gene encodes CDR1 SGHTA and CDR2 FQGTGA. This CDR3 has 14 amino acids. V lost 1 base and J 11 bases, leaving 14 bases between the germline ends. Here the CDR3 reads CASSLISTSTELFF. In DNA form, the CDR3 reads TGTGCCAGCAGCTTAATAAGTACTAGCACCGAGCTGTTTTTT.

This clone was counted once. The chain recombines TRBV5-6 with TRBJ1-3, with D unclear. V lost 0 bases to trimming and J lost 1 base, with 5 bases between them. The germline V gene has CDR1 SGHDT and CDR2 YYEEEE. This CDR3 contains 14 residues. This chain's CDR3 is CASSLGGSGNTIYF. CDR3 coding DNA: TGTGCCAGCAGCTTGGGAGGGTCTGGAAACACCATATATTTT.

This clone was seen only a few times. The chain couples TRBV15 to TRBJ2-1, with 7 bases matching TRBD2. Per the germline V gene, CDR1 is LNHNV and CDR2 is YYDKDF (reference sequence). This CDR3 comprises 15 residues. V trimming: 3 bases; J trimming: 2 bases; junction bases outside the gene matches: 4. CDR3 amino acids: CATSSLGGAYNEQFF. Written as DNA, the CDR3 is TGTGCCACCAGCAGCCTTGGGGGGGCCTACAATGAGCAGTTCTTC.

This chain joins TRBV2 and TRBJ1-1, with 9 bases matching TRBD1. J gave up 3 bases and V 8 bases, and 4 bases lay outside the gene matches. Germline values: CDR1 SNHLY, CDR2 FYNNEI. The CDR3 is 13 residues long. The CDR3 loop reads CASGGDRDTEAFF. The CDR3 nucleotides read TGTGCCAGCGGAGGGGACAGGGACACTGAAGCTTTCTTT.

The CDR3 protein is CASSRGSGSRSEQFF. CDR3 DNA sequence: TGCGCCAGCAGCCGAGGTAGCGGGAGTCGCAGTGAGCAGTTCTTC. The chain couples TRBV5-1 to TRBJ2-1; 9 positions agree with TRBD2. The germline V gene encodes CDR1 SGHRS and CDR2 YFSETQ. V was pared by 4 bases and J by 9 bases, with 11 bases of the junction left unmatched. The CDR3 loop spans 15 amino acids. Supplemented by reference TRBV5-1 and TRBJ2-1, the full variable domain reads KAGVTQTPRYLIKTRGQQVTLSCSPISGHRSVSWYQQTPGQGLQFLFEYFSETQRNKGNFPGRFSGRQFSNSRSEMNVSTLELGDSALYLCASSRGSGSRSEQFFGPGTRLTVL.

There are a few counts of this clone. The genes are TRBV27 and TRBJ1-2; TRBD1 matches at 7 bases. Per the germline V gene, CDR1 is MNHEY and CDR2 is SMNVEV (reference sequence). The V and J ends lost 3 bases and 8 bases, in that order; junction bases with no gene match: 9. This CDR3 has 14 residues. The CDR3 DNA sequence: TGTGCCAGCAGTTTCTCCGACAGGGTTGAAGGCTACACCTTC. Protein sequence: CASSFSDRVEGYTF.